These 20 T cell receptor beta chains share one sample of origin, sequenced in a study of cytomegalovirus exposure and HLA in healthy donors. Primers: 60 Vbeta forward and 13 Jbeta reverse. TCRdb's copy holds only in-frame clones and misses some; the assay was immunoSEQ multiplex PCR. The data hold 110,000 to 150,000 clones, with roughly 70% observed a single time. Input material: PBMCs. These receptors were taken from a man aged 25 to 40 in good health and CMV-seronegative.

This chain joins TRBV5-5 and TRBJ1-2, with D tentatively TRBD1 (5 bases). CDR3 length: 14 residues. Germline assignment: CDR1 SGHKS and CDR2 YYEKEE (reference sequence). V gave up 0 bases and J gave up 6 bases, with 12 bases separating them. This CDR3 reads CASSLGQQSHGYTF. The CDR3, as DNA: TGTGCCAGCAGCTTGGGACAGCAAAGCCATGGCTACACCTTC.

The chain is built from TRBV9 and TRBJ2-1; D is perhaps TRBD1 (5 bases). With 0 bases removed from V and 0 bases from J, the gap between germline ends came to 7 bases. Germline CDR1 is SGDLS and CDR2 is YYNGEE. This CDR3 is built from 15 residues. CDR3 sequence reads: CASSVAGYSYNEQFF. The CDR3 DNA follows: TGTGCCAGCAGCGTAGCAGGGTACTCCTACAATGAGCAGTTCTTC.

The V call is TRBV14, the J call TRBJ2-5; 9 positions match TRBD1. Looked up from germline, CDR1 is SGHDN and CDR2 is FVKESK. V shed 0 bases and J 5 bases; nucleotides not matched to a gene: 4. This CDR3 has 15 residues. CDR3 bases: TGTGCCAGCAGCCAAGATTGGACAGGGGTGGAGACCCAGTACTTC. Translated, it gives CASSQDWTGVETQYF. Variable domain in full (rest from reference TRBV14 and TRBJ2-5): EAGVTQFPSHSVIEKGQTVTLRCDPISGHDNLYWYRRVMGKEIKFLLHFVKESKQDESGMPNNRFLAERTGGTYSTLKVQPAELEDSGVYFCASSQDWTGVETQYFGPGTRLLVL.

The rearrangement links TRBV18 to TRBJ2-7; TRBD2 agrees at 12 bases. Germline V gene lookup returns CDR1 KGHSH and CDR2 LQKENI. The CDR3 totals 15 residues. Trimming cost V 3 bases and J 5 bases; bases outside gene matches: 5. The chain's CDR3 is CASSPLAGGPHEQYF. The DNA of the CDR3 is TGTGCCAGCTCACCGCTAGCGGGAGGGCCCCACGAGCAGTACTTC.

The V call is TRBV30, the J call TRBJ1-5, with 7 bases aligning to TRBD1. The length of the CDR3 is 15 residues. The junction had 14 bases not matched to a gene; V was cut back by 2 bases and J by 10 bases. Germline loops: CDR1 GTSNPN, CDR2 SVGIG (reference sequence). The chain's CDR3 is CAWSTGDSRVSPQHF. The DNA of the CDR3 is TGTGCCTGGAGTACAGGGGACTCCAGGGTTTCACCCCAGCATTTT. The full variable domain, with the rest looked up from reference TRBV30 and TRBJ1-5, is SQTIHQWPATLVQPVGSPLSLECTVEGTSNPNLYWYRQAAGRGLQLLFYSVGIGQISSEVPQNLSASRPQDRQFILSSKKLLLSDSGFYLCAWSTGDSRVSPQHFGDGTRLSIL.

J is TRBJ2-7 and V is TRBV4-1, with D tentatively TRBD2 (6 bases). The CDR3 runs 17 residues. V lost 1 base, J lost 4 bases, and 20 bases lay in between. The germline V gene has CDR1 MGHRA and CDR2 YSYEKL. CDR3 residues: CASSQATGRLSPYEQYF. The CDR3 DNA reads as TGCGCCAGCAGCCAAGCCACTGGGAGGCTATCGCCTTACGAGCAGTACTTC.

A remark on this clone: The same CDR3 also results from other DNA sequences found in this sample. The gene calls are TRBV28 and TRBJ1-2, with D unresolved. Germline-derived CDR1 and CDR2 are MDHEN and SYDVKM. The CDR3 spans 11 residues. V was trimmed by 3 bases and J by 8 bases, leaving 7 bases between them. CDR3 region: CASSLRGGYTF. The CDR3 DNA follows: TGTGCCAGCAGTTTGCGGGGAGGCTACACCTTC.

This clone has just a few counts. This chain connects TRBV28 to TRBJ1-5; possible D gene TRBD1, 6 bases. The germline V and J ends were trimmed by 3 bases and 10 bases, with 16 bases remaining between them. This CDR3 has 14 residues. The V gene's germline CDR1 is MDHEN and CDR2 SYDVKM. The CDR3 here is CASSFGRSDSPQHF. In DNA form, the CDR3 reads TGTGCCAGCAGTTTTGGACGCTCGGACAGTCCCCAGCATTTT.

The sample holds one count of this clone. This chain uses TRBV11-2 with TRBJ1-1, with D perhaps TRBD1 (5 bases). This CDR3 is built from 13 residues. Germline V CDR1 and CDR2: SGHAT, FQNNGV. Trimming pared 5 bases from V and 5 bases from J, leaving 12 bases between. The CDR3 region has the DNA TGTGCCAGCAGCCCCTCGGGGGGAACTGAAGCTTTCTTT. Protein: CASSPSGGTEAFF.

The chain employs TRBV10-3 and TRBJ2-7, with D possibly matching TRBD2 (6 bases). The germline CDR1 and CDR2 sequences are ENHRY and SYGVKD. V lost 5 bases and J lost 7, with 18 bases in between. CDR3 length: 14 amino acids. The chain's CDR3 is CAISPGSSTEEQYF. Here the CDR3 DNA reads TGTGCCATCAGTCCCGGGAGCTCAACGGAGGAGCAGTACTTC.

CDR3 in DNA: TGTGCCAGCAGTTTAGGGCTGGAGGCCACCTCGAGCTCCTACAATGAGCAGTTCTTC. Translating gives CASSLGLEATSSSYNEQFF. The gene calls are TRBV27 and TRBJ2-1, with TRBD2 as a possible D gene (5 bases). The CDR3 is made up of 19 amino acids. Germline CDR1 reads MNHEY; CDR2 reads SMNVEV (reference sequence). With 2 bases removed from V and 0 bases from J, the gap between germline ends came to 20 bases.

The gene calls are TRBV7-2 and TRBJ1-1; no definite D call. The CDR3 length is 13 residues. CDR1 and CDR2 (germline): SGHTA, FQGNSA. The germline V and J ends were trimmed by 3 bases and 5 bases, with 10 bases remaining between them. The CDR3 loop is CASSFQKETEAFF. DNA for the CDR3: TGTGCCAGCAGCTTCCAGAAGGAGACTGAAGCTTTCTTT.

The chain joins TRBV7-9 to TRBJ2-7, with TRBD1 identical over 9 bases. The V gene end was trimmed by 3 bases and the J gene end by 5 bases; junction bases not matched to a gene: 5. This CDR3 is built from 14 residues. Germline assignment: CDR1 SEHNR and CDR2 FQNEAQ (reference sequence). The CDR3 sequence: CASSFRTGVNEQYF. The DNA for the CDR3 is TGTGCCAGCAGCTTTCGGACAGGGGTTAACGAGCAGTACTTC. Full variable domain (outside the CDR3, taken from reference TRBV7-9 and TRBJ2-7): DTGVSQNPRHKITKRGQNVTFRCDPISEHNRLYWYRQTLGQGPEFLTYFQNEAQLEKSRLLSDRFSAERPKGSFSTLEIQRTEQGDSAMYLCASSFRTGVNEQYFGPGTRLTVT.

The CDR3 protein is CATSRDRRETQYF. For the CDR3, the DNA is TGTGCCACCAGCAGAGATCGGAGGGAAACGCAGTATTTT. The rearrangement links TRBV15 to TRBJ2-3, with D possibly TRBD2 on 6 matching bases. Germline V gene sequence: CDR1 LNHNV, CDR2 YYDKDF (reference sequence). Trimming took off 0 bases at V and 9 bases at J, with 10 bases between the two ends. This CDR3 spans 13 amino acids.

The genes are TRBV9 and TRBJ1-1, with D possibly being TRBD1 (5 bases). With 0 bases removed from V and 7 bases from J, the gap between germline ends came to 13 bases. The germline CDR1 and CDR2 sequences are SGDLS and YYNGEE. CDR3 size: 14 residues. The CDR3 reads CASSVGGGALEAFF. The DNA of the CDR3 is TGTGCCAGCAGCGTAGGAGGAGGGGCCCTTGAAGCTTTCTTT.

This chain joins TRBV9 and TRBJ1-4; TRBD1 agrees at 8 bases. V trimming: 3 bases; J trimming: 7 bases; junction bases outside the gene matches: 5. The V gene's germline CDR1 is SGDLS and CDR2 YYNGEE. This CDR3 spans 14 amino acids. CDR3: CASSAIGTGEKLFF. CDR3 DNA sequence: TGTGCCAGCAGCGCTATTGGGACAGGTGAAAAACTGTTTTTT.

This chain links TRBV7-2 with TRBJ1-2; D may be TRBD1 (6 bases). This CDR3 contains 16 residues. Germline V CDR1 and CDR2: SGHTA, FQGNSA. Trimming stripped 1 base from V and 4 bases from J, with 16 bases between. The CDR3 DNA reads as TGTGCCAGCAGCTTAGATGGCAGGGGTAGTCGCTATGGCTACACCTTC. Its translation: CASSLDGRGSRYGYTF.

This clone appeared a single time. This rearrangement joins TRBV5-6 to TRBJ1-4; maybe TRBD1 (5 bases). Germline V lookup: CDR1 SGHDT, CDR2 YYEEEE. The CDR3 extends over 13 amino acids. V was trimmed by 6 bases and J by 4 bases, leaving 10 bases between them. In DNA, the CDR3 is TGTGCCAGCAAGGGGCAACTTAATGAAAAACTGTTTTTT. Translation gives CASKGQLNEKLFF.

This chain's CDR3 is CASSSRLWTGGVSPLHF. Written as DNA, the CDR3 is TGTGCCAGCAGCTCCCGACTTTGGACAGGGGGCGTATCACCCCTCCACTTT. The rearrangement links TRBV5-6 to TRBJ1-6, with 11 bases lining up with TRBD1. CDR3 length: 17 residues. CDR1 and CDR2 from the germline V gene are SGHDT and YYEEEE. V shed 3 bases, J shed 10 bases, and the junction held 12 bases outside the gene matches.

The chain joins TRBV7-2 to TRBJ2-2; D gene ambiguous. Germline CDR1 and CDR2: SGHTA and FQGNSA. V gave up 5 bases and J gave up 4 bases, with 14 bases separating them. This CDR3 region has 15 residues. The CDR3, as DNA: TGTGCCAGCAGCCCCCTCCAGGCGATCACCGGGGAGCTGTTTTTT. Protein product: CASSPLQAITGELFF.